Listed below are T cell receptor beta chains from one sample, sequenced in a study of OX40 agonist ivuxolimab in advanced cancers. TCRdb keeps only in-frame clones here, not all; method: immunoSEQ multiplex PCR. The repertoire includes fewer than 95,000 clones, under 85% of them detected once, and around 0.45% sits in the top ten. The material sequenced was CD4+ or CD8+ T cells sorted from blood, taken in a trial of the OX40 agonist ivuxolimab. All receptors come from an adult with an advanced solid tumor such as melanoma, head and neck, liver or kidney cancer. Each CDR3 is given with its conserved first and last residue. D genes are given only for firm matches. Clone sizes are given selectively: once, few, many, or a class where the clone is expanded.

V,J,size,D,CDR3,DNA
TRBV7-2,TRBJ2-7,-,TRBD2,CASSTGGLAVYEQYF,TGTGCCAGCAGCACCGGGGGACTAGCGGTCTACGAGCAGTACTTC
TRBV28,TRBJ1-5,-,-,CASSVTGGGQPQHF,TGTGCCAGCAGCGTCACGGGGGGCGGTCAGCCCCAGCATTTT
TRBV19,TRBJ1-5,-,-,CASNYREGRSNQPQHF,TGTGCCAGTAACTACAGGGAAGGGAGGAGCAATCAGCCCCAGCATTTT
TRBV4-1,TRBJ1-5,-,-,CASRQAPARGDQPQHF,TGCGCCAGCAGACAAGCTCCCGCCCGGGGGGATCAGCCCCAGCATTTT
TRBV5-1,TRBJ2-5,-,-,CASSLAGTGPQETQYF,TGCGCCAGCAGCTTGGCAGGGACGGGGCCCCAAGAGACCCAGTACTTC
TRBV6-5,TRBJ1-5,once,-,CASRSRWDSNQPQHF,TGTGCCAGCCGAAGCCGGTGGGATAGCAATCAGCCCCAGCATTTT
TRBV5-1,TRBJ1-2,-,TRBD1,CASSLGQGIGNGYGYTF,TGCGCCAGCAGCCTCGGACAGGGCATCGGTAACGGCTATGGCTACACCTTC
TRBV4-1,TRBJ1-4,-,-,CASSHRKASTNEKLFF,TGCGCCAGCAGCCACAGGAAAGCCTCAACTAATGAAAAACTGTTTTTT
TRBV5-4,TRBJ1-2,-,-,CASKPTGRQGYYGYTF,TGTGCCAGCAAACCGACCGGACGCCAAGGGTACTATGGCTACACCTTC
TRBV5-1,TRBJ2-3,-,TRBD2,CASSRTGTSGSADTQYF,TGCGCCAGCAGCCGGACCGGGACTAGCGGGAGTGCAGATACGCAGTATTTT
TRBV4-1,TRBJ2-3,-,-,CASSQASGSSTDTQYF,TGCGCCAGCAGCCAAGCGTCTGGTAGTAGCACAGATACGCAGTATTTT
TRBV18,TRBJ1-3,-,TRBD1,CASSPQWGTDSGNTIYF,TGTGCCAGCTCACCACAATGGGGGACAGACTCTGGAAACACCATATATTTT
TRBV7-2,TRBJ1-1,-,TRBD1,CASSLQGQGVAEAFF,TGTGCCAGCAGCTTACAGGGACAGGGGGTAGCTGAAGCTTTCTTT
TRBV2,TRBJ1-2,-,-,CASRTTRDGYTF,TGTGCCAGCAGGACCACCAGGGATGGCTACACCTTC
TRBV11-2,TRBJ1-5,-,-,CASSLDTGINQPQHF,TGTGCCAGCAGCTTAGATACAGGGATCAATCAGCCCCAGCATTTT
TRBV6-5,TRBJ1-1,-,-,CASSSPGGSTEAFF,TGTGCCAGCAGTTCTCCGGGAGGGAGTACTGAAGCTTTCTTT
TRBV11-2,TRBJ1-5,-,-,CASSSQQGGPQHF,TGTGCCAGCAGCTCGCAGCAGGGAGGGCCCCAGCATTTT
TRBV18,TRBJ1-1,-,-,CASSPLMGVIAEAFF,TGTGCCAGCTCACCACTCATGGGGGTCATCGCTGAAGCTTTCTTT
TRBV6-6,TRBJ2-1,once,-,CASSPDSTEQFF,TGTGCCAGCAGTCCCGATAGCACTGAGCAGTTCTTC
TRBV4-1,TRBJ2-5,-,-,CASSQDPAGGETQYF,TGCGCCAGCAGCCAAGATCCTGCTGGAGGGGAGACCCAGTACTTC
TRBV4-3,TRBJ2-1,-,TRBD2,CASSQDLAGGNEQFF,TGCGCCAGCAGCCAAGATCTGGCGGGAGGGAATGAGCAGTTCTTC
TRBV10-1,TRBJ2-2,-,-,CASSETPGQGGTGELFF,TGCGCCAGCAGTGAGACACCGGGCCAGGGGGGCACCGGGGAGCTGTTTTTT
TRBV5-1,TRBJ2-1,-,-,CASSLDGQHNEQFF,TGCGCCAGCAGCTTGGATGGACAGCACAATGAGCAGTTCTTC
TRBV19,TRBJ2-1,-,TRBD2,CASSILFRGGGKEQFF,TGTGCCAGTAGTATCTTGTTTCGCGGCGGGGGAAAGGAGCAGTTCTTC
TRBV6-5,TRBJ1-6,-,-,CASSFSLGGGSPLHF,TGTGCCAGCAGTTTTAGCTTGGGGGGAGGTTCACCCCTCCACTTT
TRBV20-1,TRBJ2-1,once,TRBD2,CSARVGGGQFF,TGCAGTGCTAGGGTGGGCGGGGGGCAGTTCTTC
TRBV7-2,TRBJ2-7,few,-,CASSLASLTSGEQYF,TGTGCCAGCAGCTTAGCGAGCCTAACCTCCGGCGAGCAGTACTTC
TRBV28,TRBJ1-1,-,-,CASRQESKAFF,TGTGCCAGCAGACAGGAATCAAAAGCTTTCTTT
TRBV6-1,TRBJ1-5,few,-,CASSLSRGSNQPQHF,TGTGCCAGCAGCCTATCAAGGGGTAGCAATCAGCCCCAGCATTTT
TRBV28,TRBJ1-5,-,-,CASSSFGQPQHF,TGTGCCAGCAGTTCCTTCGGGCAGCCCCAGCATTTT
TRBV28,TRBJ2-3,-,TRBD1,CASSTTNRGPRTDTQYF,TGTGCCAGCAGTACGACAAACAGGGGGCCCCGCACAGATACGCAGTATTTT
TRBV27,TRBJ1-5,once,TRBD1,CASSRWTGNHQPQHF,TGTGCCAGCAGTAGATGGACAGGGAATCATCAGCCCCAGCATTTT